This T cell receptor beta chain is drawn from a study of blood T cell repertoires in COVID-19. Trimming took 2 bases from V and 5 from J; bases not matched to a gene: 7. From germline, CDR1 is SGHRS and CDR2 YFSETQ. CDR3 length: 15 residues. The data were produced by immunoSEQ multiplex PCR, yet TCRdb's version contains in-frame clones alone and is incomplete. The sample lists about 190,000 clones; 88% were seen once. Sequenced input: peripheral blood. The sequence came from a human donor in a cohort sampled during active COVID-19. The V and J genes are TRBV5-1 and TRBJ2-1; 7 nucleotides agree with TRBD2. This chain's CDR3 is CASSLSAGEHNEQFF. The CDR3 nucleotides read TGCGCCAGCAGCTTATCGGCGGGAGAGCACAATGAGCAGTTCTTC.